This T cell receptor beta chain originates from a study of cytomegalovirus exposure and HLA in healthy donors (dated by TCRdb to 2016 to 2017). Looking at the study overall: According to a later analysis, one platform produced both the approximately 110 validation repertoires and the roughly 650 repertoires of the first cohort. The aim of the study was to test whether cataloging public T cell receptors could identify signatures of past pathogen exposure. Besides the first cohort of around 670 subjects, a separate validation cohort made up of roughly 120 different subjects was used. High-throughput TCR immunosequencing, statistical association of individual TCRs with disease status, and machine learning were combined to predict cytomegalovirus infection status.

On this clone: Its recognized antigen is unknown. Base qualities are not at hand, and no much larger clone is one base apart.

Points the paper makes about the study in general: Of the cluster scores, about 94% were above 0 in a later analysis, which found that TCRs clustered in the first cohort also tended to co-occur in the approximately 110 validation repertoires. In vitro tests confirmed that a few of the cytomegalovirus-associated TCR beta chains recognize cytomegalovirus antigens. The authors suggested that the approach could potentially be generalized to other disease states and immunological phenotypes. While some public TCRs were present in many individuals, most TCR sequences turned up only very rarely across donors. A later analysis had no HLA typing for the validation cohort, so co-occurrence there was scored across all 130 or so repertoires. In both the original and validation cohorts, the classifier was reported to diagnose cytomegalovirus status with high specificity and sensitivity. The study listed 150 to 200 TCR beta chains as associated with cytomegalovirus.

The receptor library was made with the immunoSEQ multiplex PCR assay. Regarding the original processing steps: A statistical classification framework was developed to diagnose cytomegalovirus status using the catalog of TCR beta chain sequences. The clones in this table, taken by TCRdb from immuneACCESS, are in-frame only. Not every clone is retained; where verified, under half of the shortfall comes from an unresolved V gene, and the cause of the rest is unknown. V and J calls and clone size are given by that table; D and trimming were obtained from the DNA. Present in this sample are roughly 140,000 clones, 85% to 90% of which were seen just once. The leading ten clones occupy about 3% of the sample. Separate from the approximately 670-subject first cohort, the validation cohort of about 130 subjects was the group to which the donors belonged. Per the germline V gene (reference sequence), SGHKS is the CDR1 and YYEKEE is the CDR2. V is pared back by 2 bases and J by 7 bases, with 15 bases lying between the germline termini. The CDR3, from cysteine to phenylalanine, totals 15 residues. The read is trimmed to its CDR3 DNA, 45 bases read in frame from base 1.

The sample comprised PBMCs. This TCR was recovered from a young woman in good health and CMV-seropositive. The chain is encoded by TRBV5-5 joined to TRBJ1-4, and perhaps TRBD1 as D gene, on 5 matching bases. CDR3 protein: CASSLRRGWGEKLFF. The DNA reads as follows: TGTGCCAGCAGCTTAAGAAGGGGTTGGGGTGAAAAACTGTTTTTT. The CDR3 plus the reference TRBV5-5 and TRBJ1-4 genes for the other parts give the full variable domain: DAGVTQSPTHLIKTRGQQVTLRCSPISGHKSVSWYQQVLGQGPQFIFQYYEKEERGRGNFPDRFSARQFPNYSSELNVNALLLGDSALYLCASSLRRGWGEKLFFGSGTQLSVL.